This entry describes one TCR beta chain. The data originate from a study of shared clonotypes between healthy human individuals. Adult donors, all healthy and HIV-negative, had no recent acute infections or vaccinations. CDR3 length equals 14 residues. Germline lookup yields CDR1 SGHNT and CDR2 YENEEA. V gave up 8 bases and J gave up 5 bases, with 17 bases separating them. Only in-frame clones appear in the TCRdb table, and some are missing; sequencing was by immunoSEQ multiplex PCR. The sample consists of roughly 1.4 million clones, around 98.5% of them appearing once. The clonotype was recovered from a man younger than 45 in good health. The specimen was naive CD4+ T cells sorted from blood. Subset meaning: CD45RA+ positively selected. This chain uses TRBV11-3 with TRBJ2-3, with a tentative D call TRBD1 (5 bases). CDR3 DNA: TGTGCCAGCTCTGTGGACACTCGAGGAGATACGCAGTATTTT. As protein: CASSVDTRGDTQYF.